Following are 19 T cell receptor beta chains from one sample sequenced in a study of blood T cells in healthy people across ages. The second PCR ran about 6 to 12 cycles with a sample-barcoded 5' primer and J-beta primers. MiXCR, run by TCRdb on the 5' RACE reads, gives a single entry per CDR3 protein. This sample has over 1,200,000 distinct CDR3 sequences, with around 55% found just once. Sequencing input: blood. The receptors come from a man between 18 and 29 years old in good health.

This chain uses TRBV29-1 with TRBJ1-2; the match to TRBD1 covers 7 bases. The CDR3 loop spans 14 amino acids. In germline, CDR1 is SQVTM, CDR2 ANQGSEA. The CDR3 bases are TGCGGTTTTCAGGAGGGGGCGTTTGCCTATGGCTACACCTTC. It encodes CGFQEGAFAYGYTF.

V is TRBV21-1 and J is TRBJ1-2. TRBV21-1 is designated a pseudogene. The CDR3 runs to 15 residues. CDR3: CASSGPREGNYGYTF. CDR3 coding DNA: TGTGCCAGCAGCGGTCCGAGGGAGGGAAACTATGGCTACACCTTC.

The rearrangement links TRBV11-2 to TRBJ1-4, with 10 bases that match TRBD1. CDR1 SGHAT and CDR2 FQNNGV come from the germline V gene. The CDR3 runs 15 residues. Trimming at V came to 8 bases and at J to 8 bases, leaving 11 bases not matched to a gene. CDR3: CASLGGQGLEEKLFF. The CDR3 nucleotides are TGTGCCAGCCTGGGGGGACAGGGGTTGGAAGAAAAACTGTTTTTT.

The chain uses TRBV5-4 and TRBJ1-2; perhaps TRBD1 as D (6 bases). This CDR3 region has 15 residues. Germline V gene lookup returns CDR1 SGHNT and CDR2 YYREEE (reference sequence). The germline V and J ends were trimmed by 4 bases and 3 bases, with 16 bases remaining between them. CDR3: CASSVRQGQDYGYTF. CDR3 sequence (DNA): TGTGCCAGCAGCGTCAGGCAGGGGCAGGACTATGGCTACACCTTC.

The V call is TRBV7-9, the J call TRBJ1-6, with 9 bases that match TRBD1. V lost 0 bases, J lost 8 bases, and 2 bases stayed unmatched. This CDR3 spans 15 amino acids. The germline V gene encodes CDR1 SEHNR and CDR2 FQNEAQ (reference sequence). The CDR3 sequence is CASSLARQGDSPLHF. Written as DNA, the CDR3 is TGTGCCAGCAGCTTAGCGCGACAGGGGGATTCACCCCTCCACTTT.

The chain is built from TRBV25-1 and TRBJ1-4, with D unclear. Germline CDR1 is MGHDK and CDR2 is SYGVNS. The CDR3 contains 16 residues. The ends were cut back, 1 base at V and 4 bases at J, with 13 bases in the middle. The CDR3 region is CASSESGSGYNEKLFF. The CDR3 nucleotides read TGTGCCAGCAGTGAATCGGGGTCGGGGTATAATGAAAAACTGTTTTTT.

This sequence joins TRBV5-1 and TRBJ2-1; no clear D. V lost 4 bases and J 6 bases, leaving 20 bases between the germline ends. The germline CDR1 and CDR2 sequences are SGHRS and YFSETQ. CDR3 size: 16 residues. The CDR3 sequence is CASSPGGQFPTNEQFF. The CDR3 region has the DNA TGCGCCAGCAGCCCCGGTGGTCAATTCCCTACCAATGAGCAGTTCTTC.

This clonotype turned up a few times. This sequence joins TRBV6-1 and TRBJ1-2; no reliable D call. The V end lost 1 base, the J end lost 8 bases, and 11 bases lay between the germline ends. Germline assignment: CDR1 MNHNS and CDR2 SASEGT. The CDR3 length is 13 residues. CDR3 nucleotides: TGTGCCAGCAGTGAAGTGGTGACACAAGGCTACACCTTC. It specifies CASSEVVTQGYTF.

The chain employs TRBV11-2 and TRBJ1-1; no clear D. Germline CDR1 reads SGHAT; CDR2 reads FQNNGV. The CDR3 is made up of 13 amino acids. V lost 6 bases to trimming and J lost 4 bases, with 12 bases between them. In nucleotides, the CDR3 is TGTGCCAGCAGTCAACAGCCCAGCACTGAAGCTTTCTTT. This codes for CASSQQPSTEAFF.

This clonotype was recorded a few times. The gene calls are TRBV7-2 and TRBJ2-3; 9 bases fit TRBD1. Looked up from germline, CDR1 is SGHTA and CDR2 is FQGNSA. Germline trimming cut 5 bases from V and 2 bases from J; bases unmatched to any gene: 5. The CDR3 is made up of 15 amino acids. CDR3 amino acids: CASSLRDRVTDTQYF. CDR3 nucleotides: TGTGCCAGCAGCCTCCGGGACAGGGTCACAGATACGCAGTATTTT.

The chain carries TRBV4-3 and TRBJ2-5, with 7 nucleotides matching TRBD2. V was clipped by 2 bases and J by 2 bases; unmatched bases: 8. The CDR3 sequence is 16 residues long. Per the germline V gene, CDR1 is LGHNA and CDR2 is YSLEER. CDR3: CASSQTAGSVQETQYF. CDR3 DNA sequence: TGCGCCAGCAGCCAAACAGCGGGGAGCGTTCAAGAGACCCAGTACTTC.

The chain carries TRBV6-2 or TRBV6-3 and TRBJ2-7; no reliable D call. There are 12 residues in the CDR3. The germline CDR1 and CDR2 sequences are MNHEY and SVGEGT. The germline V and J ends were trimmed by 2 bases and 4 bases, with 6 bases remaining between them. CDR3 sequence: CASSYHPYEQYF. The CDR3, as DNA: TGTGCCAGCAGTTACCACCCTTACGAGCAGTACTTC.

The chain joins TRBV20-1 to TRBJ1-2, with D perhaps matching TRBD1 (5 bases). CDR1 DFQATT and CDR2 SNEGSKA come from the germline V gene (reference sequence). The V and J ends lost 6 bases and 5 bases respectively, with 16 bases between them. The CDR3 length is 13 residues. CDR3 in amino acids: CSASFTGPYGYTF. The CDR3 coding sequence is TGCAGTGCCAGTTTTACAGGACCTTATGGCTACACCTTC.

The count of this clonotype is one. J is TRBJ1-1 and V is TRBV7-2; 8 nucleotides agree with TRBD1. CDR1 SGHTA and CDR2 FQGNSA come from the germline V gene. The CDR3 has 16 amino acids. V was pared by 3 bases and J by 1 base, with 7 bases of the junction left unmatched. CDR3 region: CASSFPLGTGNTEAFF. For the CDR3, the DNA is TGTGCCAGCAGCTTCCCCCTCGGGACAGGGAACACTGAAGCTTTCTTT. The variable domain in full, completed from reference TRBV7-2 and TRBJ1-1, reads GAGVSQSPSNKVTEKGKDVELRCDPISGHTALYWYRQSLGQGLEFLIYFQGNSAPDKSGLPSDRFSAERTGGSVSTLTIQRTQQEDSAVYLCASSFPLGTGNTEAFFGQGTRLTVV.

The gene calls are TRBV10-3 and TRBJ1-1; D gene ambiguous. The V and J ends lost 7 bases and 3 bases respectively, with 12 bases between them. The germline V gene has CDR1 ENHRY and CDR2 SYGVKD. The CDR3 contains 13 residues. The chain's CDR3 is CAITPVADTEAFF. DNA for the CDR3: TGTGCCATCACCCCGGTAGCCGACACTGAAGCTTTCTTT.

The V and J genes are TRBV20-1 and TRBJ2-1; the match to TRBD1 covers 10 bases. The CDR3 extends over 14 amino acids. Per the germline V gene, CDR1 is DFQATT and CDR2 is SNEGSKA (reference sequence). J gave up 3 bases and V 6 bases, and 5 bases lay outside the gene matches. In DNA form, the CDR3 reads TGCAGTGCCGCCCGGGACAGGGGCTACAATGAGCAGTTCTTC. This sequence encodes CSAARDRGYNEQFF.

CDR3 DNA sequence: TGTGCCACCAGTGACAGCCCGGCACCCTACGAGCAGTACTTC. Translation gives CATSDSPAPYEQYF. The J gene is TRBJ2-4, the V gene TRBV24-1; D remains unclear. Judging by the DNA end, TRBJ2-7 fits better; the J call may be wrong. This CDR3 has 14 residues. Germline lookup yields CDR1 KGHDR and CDR2 SFDVKD.

The V call is TRBV29-1, the J call TRBJ2-3; no reliable D call. The germline gives CDR1 SQVTM, CDR2 ANQGSEA. This CDR3 is 15 amino acids long. Between the trimmed V and J ends, which lost 3 bases and 0 bases, there was a span of 13 bases. CDR3 sequence: CSVERWMSSTDTQYF. CDR3 sequence (DNA): TGCAGCGTTGAGCGTTGGATGTCTAGCACAGATACGCAGTATTTT.

The chain combines TRBV6-5 with TRBJ1-2; 7 nucleotides line up with TRBD1. This CDR3 contains 14 residues. The V and J ends lost 0 bases and 7 bases, in that order; junction bases with no gene match: 5. Germline V gives CDR1 MNHEY, CDR2 SVGAGI. CDR3 sequence: CASSYSRDSFGYTF. The CDR3, as DNA: TGTGCCAGCAGTTACTCCCGGGACAGTTTTGGCTACACCTTC.